This T cell receptor beta chain was found in a study of T cells in Graves' hyperthyroidism and ophthalmopathy. Any patient presenting with uncontrolled infection, other autoimmune disease, pregnancy or lactation was left out. The diagnostic basis comprised clinical symptoms, serum thyroxine and TRAb, thyroid ultrasound and orbital computed tomography. Using RNA transcripts as the source, TCR beta CDR3 regions were amplified. The TCR CDR3 was amplified in a first-round RT-PCR using the HTBI primer set. TCRdb reprocessed the multiplex PCR reads with MiXCR, giving one entry per CDR3 protein. This table holds 550,000 to 700,000 distinct CDR3 sequences, around 15% found once. Germline CDR1 and CDR2: GTSNPN and SVGIG (reference sequence). The CDR3 spans 12 residues. Trimming took 0 bases from V and 6 from J, leaving 8 bases between them.

Sequenced: blood. The chain couples TRBV30 to TRBJ2-5, with a possible D match to TRBD1 (5 bases). This TCR was sampled from a middle-aged woman with Graves' ophthalmopathy. The CDR3 spells CAWSVGAQTQYF. CDR3 DNA sequence: TGTGCCTGGAGTGTAGGGGCTCAGACCCAGTACTTC.